This is a list of T cell receptor beta chains from one sample in a study of cytomegalovirus exposure and HLA in healthy donors. Produced via immunoSEQ multiplex PCR; TCRdb's table is partial and in-frame only. The repertoire holds about 160,000 clones, roughly two thirds seen once, with over 2.5% in the top ten. The sequenced material came from PBMCs. The source of these receptors is a woman aged 25 to 39 in good health and CMV-seronegative. Each CDR3 is given with its conserved first and last residue. D genes are given only for firm matches. Clone sizes are given selectively: once, few, many, or a class where the clone is expanded.

TRBJ2-2 | . | TRBD2 | TRBV6-1 | TGTGCCAGCAGTGATGGGACTATCACCGGGGAGCTGTTTTTT | CASSDGTITGELFF
TRBJ2-3 | . | TRBD1 | TRBV7-9 | TGTGCCAGCAGCTTAGCCGGGACAGGGTGGGATACGCAGTATTTT | CASSLAGTGWDTQYF
TRBJ1-1 | . | . | TRBV10-3 | TGTGCCATCAGTGAGGCGGGGGTGAACACTGAAGCTTTCTTT | CAISEAGVNTEAFF
TRBJ2-5 | . | . | TRBV18 | TGTGCCAGCTCACCACCGGGGGGAGTACAAGAGACCCAGTACTTC | CASSPPGGVQETQYF
TRBJ2-3 | . | TRBD1 | TRBV27 | TGTGCCAGCAGCCTGGACAGGGCGGATACGCAGTATTTT | CASSLDRADTQYF
TRBJ1-2 | . | . | TRBV7-9 | TGTGCCAGCAGACCCGGACTATCAGCTAACTATGGCTACACCTTC | CASRPGLSANYGYTF
TRBJ1-5 | few | . | TRBV5-1 | TGCGCCAGCAGCTTGGGGCCGGAGCTAAATCAGCCCCAGCATTTT | CASSLGPELNQPQHF
TRBJ2-5 | . | TRBD1 | TRBV7-9 | TGTTCCAGCAGCTTAGTGGGGACAGGAGGAGAGACCCAGTACTTC | CSSSLVGTGGETQYF
TRBJ2-5 | . | . | TRBV5-6 | TGTGCCAGCAGCCCTCTCCCGGGGGAGCAGTACTTC | CASSPLPGEQYF
TRBJ2-7 | once | TRBD2 | TRBV28 | TGTGCCAGCAGAATAGCGGGATACGAGCAGTACTTC | CASRIAGYEQYF
TRBJ2-3 | . | TRBD2 | TRBV30 | TGTGCCTGGAGTCCAGGACTAGCGGCCACAGATACGCAGTATTTT | CAWSPGLAATDTQYF
TRBJ2-5 | . | TRBD1 | TRBV5-4 | TGTGCCAGCAGCTCAACAACAGGGGGCACGGAGACCCAGTACTTC | CASSSTTGGTETQYF
TRBJ2-7 | once | TRBD2 | TRBV5-1 | TGCGCCAGCAGCCTAACTAGCGGGCAGGTATCCTACGAGCAGTACTTC | CASSLTSGQVSYEQYF
TRBJ1-2 | few | . | TRBV7-9 | TGTGCCAGCAGCTTAGCTTCAGGGAACTATGGCTACACCTTC | CASSLASGNYGYTF
TRBJ2-7 | . | TRBD1 | TRBV9 | TGTGCCAGCAGCCCCCACACAGGACAGGGTTCCTACGAGCAGTACTTC | CASSPHTGQGSYEQYF
TRBJ1-1 | once | TRBD1 | TRBV7-9 | TGTGCCAGCAGCTCGGAATTTTACAGGGGCTTGAACACTGAAGCTTTCTTT | CASSSEFYRGLNTEAFF
TRBJ2-7 | . | . | TRBV28 | TGTGCCAGCAGCGGGGTCTCCTACGAGCAGTACTTC | CASSGVSYEQYF
TRBJ2-7 | . | . | TRBV10-3 | TGTGCCATCAGTGAGACAACACCCTACGAGCAGTACTTC | CAISETTPYEQYF
TRBJ1-5 | . | . | TRBV19 | TGTGCCACTTCCGGGGGACCCTATAGCAATCAGCCCCAGCATTTT | CATSGGPYSNQPQHF
TRBJ2-7 | few | TRBD1 | TRBV5-1 | TGCGCCAGCAGCTTGGGACAGGGGGCCGTAAACGAGCAGTACTTC | CASSLGQGAVNEQYF
TRBJ1-5 | . | TRBD1 | TRBV30 | TGTGCCTGGAGTTGGACAGGGAATCAGCCCCAGCATTTT | CAWSWTGNQPQHF
TRBJ1-3 | . | . | TRBV7-6 | TGTGCCAGCAGCCCGGGACTGAACTCTGGAAACACCATATATTTT | CASSPGLNSGNTIYF
TRBJ2-5 | . | TRBD2 | TRBV5-6 | TGTGCCAGCAGCCTTCCCGGGAGCGGGGAAGAGACCCAGTACTTC | CASSLPGSGEETQYF
TRBJ2-7 | . | . | TRBV7-9 | TGTGCCAGCAGCTTGGGACTCCTCGACGGGGGCGAGCAGTACTTC | CASSLGLLDGGEQYF